The 16 T cell receptor beta chains below were found in one sample sequenced in a study of shared clonotypes between healthy human individuals. The data were produced by immunoSEQ multiplex PCR, yet TCRdb's version contains in-frame clones alone and is incomplete. Of under 750,000 clones in the sample, about two thirds were seen once. Sequenced: memory CD4+ T cells sorted from blood. Sample subset: CD45RA-negative fraction. The receptors derive from a woman in her 30s in good health.

This sequence joins TRBV28 and TRBJ2-6; D possibly uses TRBD1 or TRBD2 (5 bases each). Germline CDR1 MDHEN, CDR2 SYDVKM. Trimming took off 11 bases at V and 4 bases at J, with 15 bases between the two ends. CDR3 length: 14 amino acids. CDR3 loop: CAGAPASGANVLTF. The CDR3, as DNA: TGTGCCGGGGCCCCAGCTAGCGGGGCCAACGTCCTGACTTTC.

This chain uses TRBV19 with TRBJ1-5; perhaps TRBD1 as D (6 bases). Trimming took 6 bases from V and 3 from J, leaving 12 bases between them. CDR1 is LNHDA, CDR2 SQIVND, per germline (reference sequence). This CDR3 has 14 residues. CDR3 residues: CASRYREVNQPQHF. CDR3 coding DNA: TGTGCCAGTAGGTACAGGGAAGTCAATCAGCCCCAGCATTTT.

V usage is TRBV11-2 and J usage is TRBJ1-1; possibly TRBD1 for D (6 bases). The V and J ends lost 5 bases and 5 bases respectively, with 15 bases between them. The germline gives CDR1 SGHAT, CDR2 FQNNGV. The CDR3 has 14 residues. CDR3 loop: CASSLREGDTEAFF. The CDR3, as DNA: TGTGCCAGCAGCCTCCGGGAGGGGGATACTGAAGCTTTCTTT.

As regards this clone: Since a far larger clone is one base different, this is likely a read error. J is TRBJ2-3 and V is TRBV28; 9 nucleotides align to TRBD2. Germline V gives CDR1 MDHEN, CDR2 SYDVKM. The CDR3 has 13 residues. As DNA, the CDR3 is TGTGCCAGCAATTTAGCGGGAGCAGATACGCAGTATTTT. Translated: CASNLAGADTQYF. The full variable domain, rest sourced from reference TRBV28 and TRBJ2-3, is DVKVTQSSRYLVKRTGEKVFLECVQDMDHENMFWYRQDPGLGLRLIYFSYDVKMKEKGDIPEGYSVSREKKERFSLILESASTNQTSMYLCASNLAGADTQYFGPGTRLTVL.

This clone has more than one count but fewer than ten. The CDR3 bases are TGTGCCTGGAGCGGGGGCCTCGACAATGAGCAGTTCTTC. The encoded protein is CAWSGGLDNEQFF. This chain connects TRBV30 to TRBJ2-1; either TRBD1 or TRBD2 may fit D (6 bases each). Trimming took off 3 bases at V and 5 bases at J, with 11 bases between the two ends. The CDR3 covers 13 residues. The germline V gene has CDR1 GTSNPN and CDR2 SVGIG (reference sequence).

This chain joins TRBV18 and TRBJ1-2; no clear D. The ends were cut back, 3 bases at V and 3 bases at J, with 11 bases in the middle. Per germline, CDR1 KGHSH and CDR2 LQKENI. The CDR3 extends over 14 amino acids. The CDR3 bases are TGTGCCAGCTCACCGAACATGGAGTACTATGGCTACACCTTC. Translated: CASSPNMEYYGYTF.

V usage is TRBV19 and J usage is TRBJ1-4, with a tentative D call TRBD1 (6 bases). CDR3 length: 16 amino acids. The V gene lost 0 bases and the J gene lost 8 bases, with 16 bases spanning the gap. Looked up from germline, CDR1 is LNHDA and CDR2 is SQIVND (reference sequence). CDR3 protein: CASSIEPTGLGEKLFF. CDR3 nucleotides: TGTGCCAGTAGTATAGAACCCACAGGGCTTGGAGAAAAACTGTTTTTT.

V gene TRBV7-2 combines with J gene TRBJ1-2; the D gene is possibly TRBD1 (5 bases). CDR1 and CDR2 from the germline V gene are SGHTA and FQGNSA. The CDR3 totals 15 residues. Trimming removed 5 bases at V and 6 bases at J, with 19 bases between. The CDR3 DNA sequence: TGTGCCAGCAGCCCCTATATCCCCGGGGACGATGGCTACACCTTC. As protein: CASSPYIPGDDGYTF.

The chain employs TRBV7-8 and TRBJ2-7, with 7 bases identical to TRBD1. Germline V gene sequence: CDR1 SGHVS, CDR2 FQNEAQ. With V trimmed by 1 base and J by 6 bases, 9 bases remained unmatched. This CDR3 is 15 amino acids long. CDR3 in amino acids: CASSLVRTGNGEQYF. The CDR3 DNA is TGTGCCAGCAGCTTAGTGAGGACAGGCAATGGCGAGCAGTACTTC.

The chain carries TRBV2 and TRBJ2-5, with D uncertain. The CDR3 runs to 13 residues. Germline assignment: CDR1 SNHLY and CDR2 FYNNEI. Trimming removed 0 bases at V and 4 bases at J, with 6 bases between. DNA for the CDR3: TGTGCCAGCAGTGAAGCGTCAGGAGAGACCCAGTACTTC. Its protein is CASSEASGETQYF.

This clone was seen only a few times. The V gene is TRBV28, the J gene TRBJ2-1, with D unclear. The germline gives CDR1 MDHEN, CDR2 SYDVKM. V lost 2 bases, J lost 9 bases, and 11 bases lay in between. The CDR3 runs 13 residues. CDR3 DNA: TGTGCCAGCAGTTTAGGCGCGGTGGCTGAGCAGTTCTTC. It specifies CASSLGAVAEQFF. Filled out from reference TRBV28 and TRBJ2-1, the complete variable domain reads DVKVTQSSRYLVKRTGEKVFLECVQDMDHENMFWYRQDPGLGLRLIYFSYDVKMKEKGDIPEGYSVSREKKERFSLILESASTNQTSMYLCASSLGAVAEQFFGPGTRLTVL.

This clone came up a few times. The chain recombines TRBV5-1 with TRBJ1-1; D not resolved. Germline CDR1 and CDR2: SGHRS and YFSETQ. V lost 1 base to trimming and J lost 1 base, with 5 bases between them. The CDR3 is made up of 13 amino acids. CDR3 nucleotides: TGCGCCAGCAGCTTGATAGCGAACACTGAAGCTTTCTTT. Its protein is CASSLIANTEAFF.

As regards this clone: A much larger clone differs from this one at a single base, so this may be a read error. Distinct nucleotide sequences in the sample also encode this CDR3. The V call is TRBV7-2, the J call TRBJ2-7, with 10 bases identical to TRBD2. V shed 2 bases and J 1 base; nucleotides not matched to a gene: 2. Germline loops: CDR1 SGHTA, CDR2 FQGNSA. This CDR3 spans 15 amino acids. CDR3: CASSLSSGSSYEQYF. CDR3 coding DNA: TGTGCCAGCAGCTTATCTAGCGGGAGTTCCTACGAGCAGTACTTC.

Regarding this clone: The sample contains more than one DNA sequence encoding this CDR3. V gene TRBV7-6 combines with J gene TRBJ2-5; D not resolved. The CDR3 is 14 residues long. Deletions cut 1 base from V and 5 bases from J, with 11 bases between. From germline, CDR1 is SGHVS and CDR2 FNYEAQ. CDR3 in amino acids: CASSLGPTRETQYF. In DNA form, the CDR3 reads TGTGCCAGCAGCTTAGGACCGACGCGGGAGACCCAGTACTTC.

Here the CDR3 DNA reads TGTGCCACCAGCAGACCCCCGGGGCAGGCTGGAAGCGGTAGCACAGATACGCAGTATTTT. Its translation is CATSRPPGQAGSGSTDTQYF. The chain carries TRBV15 and TRBJ2-3; D may be TRBD1 or TRBD2 (5 bases each). From germline, CDR1 is LNHNV and CDR2 YYDKDF (reference sequence). Between the trimmed V and J ends, which lost 2 bases and 0 bases, there was a span of 24 bases. CDR3 size: 20 residues.

V and J are TRBV5-8 and TRBJ2-7; D gene uncertain. V lost 4 bases and J lost 1, with 6 bases in between. The CDR3 runs to 12 residues. Germline V lookup: CDR1 SGHTS, CDR2 YDEGEE. CDR3: CASSHMSYEQYF. DNA of the CDR3: TGTGCCAGCAGCCACATGTCCTACGAGCAGTACTTC.